This entry lists 31 T cell receptor beta chains sequenced from one sample in a study of T-cell reconstitution after alpha-beta-depleted transplantation in children. Using unique molecular identifiers, the investigators prepared the TCRbeta library. TCRdb re-derived calls from the PCR reads in MiXCR, one entry per CDR3 protein. The table shows roughly 82,000 distinct CDR3 sequences, with 13% to 15% occurring only once. Sample: PBMCs, mostly from graft donor cells, taken 180 days after TCRalphabeta/CD19-depleted stem cell transplant. These receptors all come from a male patient aged 2-15 years who had a stem cell transplant for acute lymphoblastic leukemia, so the T cells may come from the graft donor.

The rearrangement joins TRBV5-1 to TRBJ2-5; D tentatively fits TRBD1 or TRBD2 (6 bases each). Looked up from germline, CDR1 is SGHRS and CDR2 is YFSETQ. Trimming shortened V by 4 bases and J by 5 bases, and 15 bases separated the two germline ends. The CDR3 totals 14 residues. The CDR3 loop is CASSPDGGQETQYF. In DNA form, the CDR3 reads TGCGCCAGCAGCCCGGATGGGGGGCAGGAGACCCAGTACTTC.

This clonotype was counted only a few times. The chain joins TRBV7-9 to TRBJ2-1; tentative D call: TRBD1 (6 bases). The V end lost 8 bases, the J end lost 6 bases, and 11 bases lay between the germline ends. The CDR3 runs 12 residues. The germline V gene has CDR1 SEHNR and CDR2 FQNEAQ (reference sequence). In DNA, the CDR3 is TGTGCCAGCTCCAAGACAGGCAATGAGCAGTTCTTC. It codes for CASSKTGNEQFF.

This clonotype was seen more than once but under ten times. The chain couples TRBV30 to TRBJ2-7; 7 bases align to TRBD1. This CDR3 is 13 amino acids long. Germline values: CDR1 GTSNPN, CDR2 SVGIG (reference sequence). V gave up 8 bases and J gave up 1 base; unmatched junction bases: 8. CDR3: CAGRDSFSYEQYF. CDR3 DNA: TGTGCCGGCCGGGACAGCTTTTCCTACGAGCAGTACTTC. Based on the CDR3 plus reference TRBV30 and TRBJ2-7, the full variable domain is SQTIHQWPATLVQPVGSPLSLECTVEGTSNPNLYWYRQAAGRGLQLLFYSVGIGQISSEVPQNLSASRPQDRQFILSSKKLLLSDSGFYLCAGRDSFSYEQYFGPGTRLTVT.

A single count supports this clonotype. The CDR3 nucleotides are TGCACTCTGCTAGGGTCAGGGGGCGGACAGACCCAGTACTTC. This gives the protein CTLLGSGGGQTQYF. This chain joins TRBV20-1 and TRBJ2-5, with TRBD1 matching over 8 bases. Germline V gives CDR1 DFQATT, CDR2 SNEGSKA (reference sequence). CDR3 length equals 14 residues.

In this sample, this clonotype turned up a few times. V gene TRBV6-5 combines with J gene TRBJ2-3; D uncertain. The CDR3 consists of 17 residues. Germline assignment: CDR1 MNHEY and CDR2 SVGAGI. Trimming left V 0 bases short and J 0 bases short, with 13 bases between. CDR3 DNA sequence: TGTGCCAGCAGTTACTCGAGACGGTCCCATAGCACAGATACGCAGTATTTT. It encodes CASSYSRRSHSTDTQYF.

V and J are TRBV5-1 and TRBJ2-6; TRBD1 is a possible D gene (6 bases). V was pared by 4 bases and J by 4 bases, with 21 bases between. CDR3 length: 18 amino acids. Germline V gene lookup returns CDR1 SGHRS and CDR2 YFSETQ. The CDR3 region has the DNA TGCGCCAGCAGCAAAGGGACACCCAAAATCACGGGGGCCAACGTCCTGACTTTC. This translates into CASSKGTPKITGANVLTF.

The sample holds a few counts of this clonotype. The chain couples TRBV7-6 to TRBJ2-5; 14 positions match TRBD2. CDR1 is SGHVS and CDR2 is FNYEAQ in the germline V gene. The junction had 2 bases not matched to a gene; V was cut back by 0 bases and J by 5 bases. This CDR3 contains 16 residues. The CDR3 spells CASSLAGTSGSETQYF. CDR3 DNA sequence: TGTGCCAGCAGCTTAGCGGGGACTAGCGGGAGTGAGACCCAGTACTTC.

The table lists this clonotype with many counts. This chain uses TRBV20-1 with TRBJ2-7; TRBD2 matches 7 bases. Losses at the gene ends were 3 bases for V and 0 bases for J; bases not matched to a gene: 5. The CDR3 spans 14 residues. From germline, CDR1 is DFQATT and CDR2 SNEGSKA (reference sequence). CDR3 in DNA: TGCAGTGCTAGTAGGGGAGGGTTCTCCTACGAGCAGTACTTC. Its protein is CSASRGGFSYEQYF.

This sequence joins TRBV3-1 and TRBJ2-5; D is unclear. The CDR3 totals 14 residues. V was cut by 1 base and J by 5 bases, with 11 bases left in between. Germline CDR1 LGHDT, CDR2 YNNKEL (reference sequence). The CDR3 region is CASSQVNSGETQYF. CDR3 sequence (DNA): TGTGCCAGCAGCCAAGTGAACAGTGGGGAGACCCAGTACTTC.

This clonotype came up many times. This rearrangement joins TRBV12-3 or TRBV12-4 to TRBJ1-5; a possible D gene is TRBD1 (5 bases). This CDR3 region has 16 residues. Trimming cost V 6 bases and J 2 bases, with 17 bases left between them. The CDR3: CASSQFSGTGNQPQHF. DNA for the CDR3: TGTGCCAGCAGCCAATTCTCGGGGACCGGCAATCAGCCCCAGCATTTT.

This rearrangement joins TRBV12-3 or TRBV12-4 to TRBJ2-2, with 7 bases aligning to TRBD2. After removal of 0 bases from V and 3 bases from J, the junction contained 10 bases not matched to a gene. The CDR3 covers 18 residues. The CDR3 nucleotides are TGTGCCAGCAGTTTAGCTCGAGGTCGAGCGGGGTACACCGGGGAGCTGTTTTTT. This gives the protein CASSLARGRAGYTGELFF.

This clonotype was recorded many times. The gene calls are TRBV12-3 or TRBV12-4 and TRBJ1-2, with D unclear. Trimming removed 4 bases from V and 5 bases from J, with 14 bases in between. The CDR3 loop spans 14 amino acids. CDR3 amino acids: CASSSLAGLYGYTF. CDR3 DNA sequence: TGTGCCAGCAGTTCTCTCGCCGGGTTGTATGGCTACACCTTC.

The chain links TRBV5-1 to TRBJ1-5, with D perhaps TRBD1 (6 bases). This CDR3 spans 13 amino acids. Trimming cost V 5 bases and J 1 base, with 7 bases left between them. Germline CDR1 reads SGHRS; CDR2 reads YFSETQ. As DNA, the CDR3 is TGCGCCAGCAGGGGGGCAAGCAATCAGCCCCAGCATTTT. It encodes CASRGASNQPQHF.

The gene calls are TRBV7-2 and TRBJ2-7; D may be TRBD1 or TRBD2 (6 bases each). This CDR3 is 17 amino acids long. Between the trimmed V and J ends, which lost 0 bases and 0 bases, there was a span of 15 bases. CDR1 is SGHTA and CDR2 is FQGNSA in the germline V gene. The CDR3 sequence is CASSLAYQRGVSYEQYF. The CDR3, as DNA: TGTGCCAGCAGCTTAGCCTACCAGAGGGGGGTCTCCTACGAGCAGTACTTC.

CDR3 amino acids: CASSPQGQPNTEAFF. CDR3 DNA: TGTGCCAGCAGCCCTCAGGGACAGCCGAACACTGAAGCTTTCTTT. This chain uses TRBV9 with TRBJ1-1; 7 nucleotides match TRBD1. The CDR3 spans 15 residues. CDR1 and CDR2 from the germline V gene are SGDLS and YYNGEE. J was trimmed by 1 base and V by 4 bases; bases with no gene match: 7.

The chain carries TRBV20-1 and TRBJ1-6; D unresolved. V gave up 1 base and J gave up 11 bases, with 12 bases separating them. Germline values: CDR1 DFQATT, CDR2 SNEGSKA (reference sequence). This CDR3 contains 13 residues. The CDR3 loop is CSARGDYSAPLHF. The CDR3 bases are TGCAGTGCTAGAGGCGACTATAGTGCACCCCTCCACTTT.

The chain links TRBV12-3 or TRBV12-4 to TRBJ1-2; no clear D. V was trimmed by 2 bases and J by 1 base, leaving 5 bases between them. This CDR3 is built from 13 residues. The CDR3 sequence is CASSLWDNYGYTF. The CDR3 bases are TGTGCCAGCAGTTTATGGGATAACTATGGCTACACCTTC.

This clonotype was found many times. This chain joins TRBV29-1 and TRBJ2-7, with 8 positions matching TRBD2. This CDR3 contains 14 residues. J was trimmed by 2 bases and V by 4 bases; bases with no gene match: 7. Germline lookup yields CDR1 SQVTM and CDR2 ANQGSEA. DNA for the CDR3: TGCAGCGTTGTGGGGCTAGCGGGCCCCTACGAGCAGTACTTC. It translates to CSVVGLAGPYEQYF.

A few counts support this clonotype. The chain links TRBV7-2 to TRBJ2-5; D possibly matches TRBD1 or TRBD2 (5 bases each). The CDR3 sequence is 16 residues long. Germline CDR1 reads SGHTA; CDR2 reads FQGNSA. Trimming took off 5 bases at V and 2 bases at J, with 18 bases between the two ends. The CDR3 is CASSPLGGWGQETQYF. The CDR3 DNA is TGTGCCAGCAGCCCCCTTGGCGGGTGGGGGCAAGAGACCCAGTACTTC.

This chain joins TRBV27 and TRBJ1-2, with D unresolved. V lost 0 bases and J lost 4, with 12 bases in between. From germline, CDR1 is MNHEY and CDR2 SMNVEV (reference sequence). The CDR3 runs 15 residues. CDR3 DNA sequence: TGTGCCAGCAGTTTATCGCGAAGGGCCACCTATGGCTACACCTTC. It encodes CASSLSRRATYGYTF.

This clonotype has ten or more counts. V and J are TRBV20-1 and TRBJ2-7; D perhaps matches TRBD1 (6 bases). Per the germline V gene, CDR1 is DFQATT and CDR2 is SNEGSKA (reference sequence). CDR3 length: 14 residues. Trimming removed 3 bases at V and 2 bases at J, with 14 bases between. The CDR3 is CSASAQGPAYEQYF. In nucleotides, the CDR3 is TGCAGTGCTAGTGCCCAGGGGCCAGCCTACGAGCAGTACTTC.

The CDR3 region is CASSLTGLAGSYNEQFF. The CDR3 DNA is TGTGCCAGCAGCTTAACGGGTTTGGCGGGGAGCTACAATGAGCAGTTCTTC. J is TRBJ2-1 and V is TRBV7-3, with D tentatively TRBD2 (6 bases). The CDR3 extends over 17 amino acids. V lost 0 bases and J lost 3, with 15 bases in between. CDR1 SGHTA and CDR2 FQGTGA come from the germline V gene.

This clonotype was seen at least ten times. The chain couples TRBV20-1 to TRBJ2-5; D uncertain. V lost 5 bases to trimming and J lost 10 bases, with 11 bases between them. The germline gives CDR1 DFQATT, CDR2 SNEGSKA (reference sequence). CDR3 length: 10 residues. CDR3 in DNA: TGCAGTGCTGGGCCCCCTATCCAGTACTTC. This gives the protein CSAGPPIQYF.

The rearrangement links TRBV7-8 to TRBJ1-5, with 7 bases lining up with TRBD1. The ends lost 0 bases at V and 11 bases at J; junction bases unmatched: 10. The CDR3 consists of 15 residues. CDR1 and CDR2 from the germline V gene are SGHVS and FQNEAQ. The CDR3 here is CASSLAGTALKAQHF. The CDR3 nucleotides are TGTGCCAGCAGCTTAGCCGGGACAGCCTTGAAAGCCCAGCATTTT.

The rearrangement joins TRBV20-1 to TRBJ2-3, with TRBD2 matching 8 bases. The CDR3 covers 14 residues. Looked up from germline, CDR1 is DFQATT and CDR2 is SNEGSKA (reference sequence). V was clipped by 3 bases and J by 6 bases; unmatched bases: 8. CDR3 sequence reads: CSARPAGGPDTQYF. CDR3 nucleotides: TGCAGTGCTAGGCCGGCGGGAGGACCGGATACGCAGTATTTT.

This clonotype was found a few times. The chain uses TRBV18 and TRBJ1-2; D call uncertain. V lost 5 bases, J lost 0 bases, and 13 bases lay in between. This CDR3 is 15 amino acids long. Germline lookup yields CDR1 KGHSH and CDR2 LQKENI. In nucleotides, the CDR3 is TGTGCCAGCTCATATGAGGCCCCAACTAACTATGGCTACACCTTC. Translating it yields CASSYEAPTNYGYTF.

The chain combines TRBV7-2 with TRBJ2-1, with D perhaps TRBD2 (6 bases). CDR1 and CDR2 (germline): SGHTA, FQGNSA. Between the trimmed V and J ends, which lost 6 bases and 0 bases, there was a span of 15 bases. The CDR3 runs to 16 residues. The CDR3 DNA reads TGTGCCAGCAGGGGAAGGGACTCTAGCTCCTACAATGAGCAGTTCTTC. Protein sequence: CASRGRDSSSYNEQFF.

The rearrangement links TRBV6-5 to TRBJ2-7; 8 bases fit TRBD1. The J segment lost 3 bases and the V segment lost 4 bases, leaving 5 bases of the junction unmatched. CDR1 is MNHEY, CDR2 SVGAGI, per germline. The CDR3 is 14 residues long. The CDR3 spells CASSSRDRRYEQYF. The CDR3 DNA follows: TGTGCCAGCAGTTCCCGGGACAGGCGCTACGAGCAGTACTTC.

This clonotype has at least ten counts. The CDR3 spells CASSLSAGYGYTF. CDR3 sequence (DNA): TGTGCCAGCAGTTTGTCGGCAGGCTATGGCTACACCTTC. V is TRBV12-3 or TRBV12-4 and J is TRBJ1-2; D is unclear. V lost 3 bases, J lost 4 bases, and 9 bases lay in between. This CDR3 has 13 residues.

The V and J genes are TRBV7-3 and TRBJ1-4; D is unresolved. Trimming pared 4 bases from V and 8 bases from J, leaving 11 bases between. The length of the CDR3 is 13 residues. In germline, CDR1 is SGHTA, CDR2 FQGTGA. The CDR3 here is CASSSNPGEKLFF. For the CDR3, the DNA is TGTGCCAGCAGCTCAAACCCGGGGGAAAAACTGTTTTTT.

This sequence joins TRBV5-4 and TRBJ2-1; possibly TRBD1 for D (5 bases). The V end lost 0 bases, the J end lost 13 bases, and 14 bases lay between the germline ends. Germline values: CDR1 SGHNT, CDR2 YYREEE (reference sequence). CDR3 length: 13 residues. CDR3 sequence reads: CASSLAKGVVQFF. CDR3 sequence (DNA): TGTGCCAGCAGCTTGGCCAAAGGGGTTGTTCAGTTCTTC.